These T cell receptor beta chains were read from a single sample in a study of T cells after yellow fever vaccination. From the 5' RACE reads, TCRdb called clonotypes with MiXCR, one entry per CDR3 protein. Here the sample spans around 340,000 distinct CDR3 sequences, around an eighth being singletons. The sequencing used CD4+ T cells sorted from PBMCs, collected 15 days after the yellow fever booster vaccination. The source of these receptors is a man aged 18 to 35 who received the YFV17D yellow fever vaccine. CDR3s leave out the opening cysteine and the closing phenylalanine or tryptophan. The listing skips clone size in some rows; elsewhere it reads once, few, many or a size class.

length | size | V | CDR3
13 | few | TRBV7-2 | ASRSTGGASGELF
12 | - | TRBV5-1 | ASSFGGYTDTQY
13 | few | TRBV5-1 | ASSRWTGGLEKLF
16 | - | TRBV20-1 | SASPPGLAGGREETQY
14 | many | TRBV5-1 | ASSFSGATSTDTQY
14 | - | TRBV7-3 | ASSPALRGAADTQY
12 | few | TRBV12-3/TRBV12-4 | ASSLRRTESGYT
14 | - | TRBV4-2 | ASSLRGTEQKGEQY
12 | - | TRBV9 | ASSVRDGISPLH
11 | once | TRBV6-6 | ASTSGYVETQY
9 | - | TRBV12-3/TRBV12-4 | ASSFIREQF
14 | - | TRBV3-1 | ASSLPGSGGASEQF
11 | - | TRBV18 | ASSPRDNQPQH
13 | - | TRBV25-1 | ASSVTGTGVEKLF
14 | many | TRBV4-3 | ASSQDLGQGGQPQH
13 | few | TRBV20-1 | SARANSGGNQPQH
13 | - | TRBV6-6 | ASSYAASLPYEQY
15 | few | TRBV5-1 | ASSPVRSSTGAYEQY
12 | few | TRBV2 | ASSDKEGNQPQH
11 | few | TRBV9 | ASSVGRGVEAF
13 | many | TRBV29-1 | SGTPGLADPDTQY
9 | few | TRBV5-6 | ASSRGAAWF
12 | - | TRBV28 | ASSFRTGAYGYT
14 | - | TRBV7-2 | ASSLGPGGATYGYT
14 | many | TRBV6-2/TRBV6-3 | ASSYSTDLAKNIQY
13 | - | TRBV7-8 | ASSLGGDPRETQY
15 | - | TRBV24-1 | ATSDRTGGLSNQPQH
12 | few | TRBV3-1 | ASSPLGGGSEAF
13 | - | TRBV9 | ASSAIAFRGETQY
14 | - | TRBV20-1 | SANDRGRGGVDGYT
10 | many | TRBV12-3/TRBV12-4 | ASKDRTYEQY
10 | - | TRBV10-3 | AITGPGNEQF
12 | - | TRBV10-3 | AISELQGNQPQH
12 | few | TRBV27 | ASSLWTGGTEQF
12 | - | TRBV15 | ATSRGSPTDTQY
11 | - | TRBV6-2/TRBV6-3 | ATGWGDFTEAF
11 | - | TRBV10-3 | AISRLAGETQY
15 | many | TRBV7-2 | ASSPKTSAWGTDTQY
12 | - | TRBV29-1 | SSWQGRSTDTQY
14 | - | TRBV7-2 | ASSLGARGRGNEQF